Following are 2 T cell receptor beta chains from one sample sequenced in a study of a mutant IDH1 vaccine in newly diagnosed glioma. This sample's time point: week 35, safety follow-up. Doses consisted of 300 ug of mutant IDH1 20-mer peptide each, paired with topical imiquimod. These receptors have no identified antigens. Clones were sequenced by immunoSEQ multiplex PCR, and TCRdb holds only the in-frame ones, with some missing. The repertoire holds approximately 50,000 clones, roughly nine tenths seen once, with around 1.6% in the top ten. The sequences come from PBMCs, collected from a glioma patient whose treatment included an IDH1 peptide vaccine. Receptor source: a man aged 40-49 years with glioma.

This clone was counted once. The CDR3 is CASRAGKSSGNTIYF. CDR3 nucleotide sequence: TGCGCCAGCAGGGCAGGGAAGAGCTCTGGAAACACCATATATTTT. This chain uses TRBV5-1 with TRBJ1-3, with a possible D match to TRBD1 (5 bases). The CDR3 is made up of 15 amino acids. Trimming stripped 5 bases from V and 0 bases from J, with 12 bases between. Germline assignment: CDR1 SGHRS and CDR2 YFSETQ.

The chain is built from TRBV7-2 and TRBJ2-1; TRBD2 might be the D (6 bases). The germline V and J ends were trimmed by 4 bases and 11 bases, with 18 bases remaining between them. Germline loops: CDR1 SGHTA, CDR2 FQGNSA. The length of the CDR3 is 14 residues. The CDR3 bases are TGTGCCAGCAGCTCGACTCCGGGACTTCAGAAGCAGTTCTTC. Protein sequence: CASSSTPGLQKQFF. The full variable domain, with the rest looked up from reference TRBV7-2 and TRBJ2-1, is GAGVSQSPSNKVTEKGKDVELRCDPISGHTALYWYRQSLGQGLEFLIYFQGNSAPDKSGLPSDRFSAERTGGSVSTLTIQRTQQEDSAVYLCASSSTPGLQKQFFGPGTRLTVL.